The clone carrying this T cell receptor (beta chain) was seen more than once but under ten times. The data derive from a study of T-cell memory formation after mild COVID-19. TCRdb redid the calling of the 5' RACE reads with MiXCR, one entry per CDR3 protein. The profile covers more than 250,000 distinct CDR3 sequences, with 15% to 20% appearing a single time and more than 20% taken by the ten largest. The CDR3 totals 12 residues. The germline V and J ends were trimmed by 3 bases and 1 base, with 4 bases remaining between them. Germline V gene lookup returns CDR1 DFQATT and CDR2 SNEGSKA (reference sequence).

This chain joins TRBV20-1 and TRBJ1-5; D ambiguous. This TCR was recovered from a man aged 18 to 30 who had mild COVID-19 (a few samples of this study predate the infection). Cell type and time point are not known. The sequencing sample was made of PBMCs or a T cell subset sorted from them (not recorded which). The chain's CDR3 is CSARESNQPQHF. CDR3 sequence (DNA): TGCAGTGCTAGGGAGAGCAATCAGCCCCAGCATTTT.